This T cell receptor (beta chain) appears in the sequencing data of a study of shared T cell receptors in the human thymus. Germline CDR1 is LGHNT and CDR2 is FRNRAP. The CDR3 is made up of 17 amino acids. The ends lost 3 bases at V and 2 bases at J; junction bases unmatched: 12. Some clones are missing from TCRdb's copy, which holds only in-frame ones; the method was immunoSEQ multiplex PCR. Here the sample spans 600,000 or so clones, about 89% being singletons. These data were likewise used in another study, on human thymus T cells. As reported in that work: The source of the thymus tissue was resections taken during corrective heart surgery. Both thymic and peripheral blood repertoires showed apparently biased V and J usage.

The TCR was taken from a boy under two years old with a congenital heart defect. The rearrangement joins TRBV12-5 to TRBJ2-7, with 8 bases aligning to TRBD2. Sequenced sample: thymocytes. Here the CDR3 reads CASGFVESGRMAYEQYF. The CDR3 DNA reads as TGTGCTAGTGGTTTTGTAGAGAGCGGGAGAATGGCCTACGAGCAGTACTTC.